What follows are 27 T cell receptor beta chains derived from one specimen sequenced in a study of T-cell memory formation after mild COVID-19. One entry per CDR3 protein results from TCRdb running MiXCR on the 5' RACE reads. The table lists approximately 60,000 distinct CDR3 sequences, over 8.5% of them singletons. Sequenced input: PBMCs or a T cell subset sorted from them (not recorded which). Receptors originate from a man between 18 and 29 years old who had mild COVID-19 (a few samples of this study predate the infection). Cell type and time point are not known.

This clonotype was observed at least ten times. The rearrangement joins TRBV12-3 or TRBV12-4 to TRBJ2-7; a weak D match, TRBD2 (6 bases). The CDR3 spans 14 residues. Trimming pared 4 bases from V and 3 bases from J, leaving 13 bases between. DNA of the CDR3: TGTGCCAGCAGTTACGGAGGGATCTTCTACGAGCAGTACTTC. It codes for CASSYGGIFYEQYF.

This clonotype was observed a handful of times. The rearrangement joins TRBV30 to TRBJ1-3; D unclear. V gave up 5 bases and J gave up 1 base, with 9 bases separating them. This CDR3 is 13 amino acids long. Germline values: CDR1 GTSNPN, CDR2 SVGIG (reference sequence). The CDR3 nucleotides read TGTGCCTGGGCCGTGGGTTCTGGAAACACCATATATTTT. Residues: CAWAVGSGNTIYF.

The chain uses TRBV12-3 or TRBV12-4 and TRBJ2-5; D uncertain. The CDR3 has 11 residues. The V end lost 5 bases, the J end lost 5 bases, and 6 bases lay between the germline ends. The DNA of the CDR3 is TGTGCCAGCAGTCCCTCCGAGACCCAGTACTTC. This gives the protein CASSPSETQYF.

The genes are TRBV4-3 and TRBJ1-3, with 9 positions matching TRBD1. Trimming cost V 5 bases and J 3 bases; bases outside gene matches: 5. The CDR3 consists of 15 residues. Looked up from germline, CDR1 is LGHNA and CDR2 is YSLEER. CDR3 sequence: CASSKGQGNGNTIYF. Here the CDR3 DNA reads TGCGCCAGCAGCAAGGGACAGGGAAATGGAAACACCATATATTTT.

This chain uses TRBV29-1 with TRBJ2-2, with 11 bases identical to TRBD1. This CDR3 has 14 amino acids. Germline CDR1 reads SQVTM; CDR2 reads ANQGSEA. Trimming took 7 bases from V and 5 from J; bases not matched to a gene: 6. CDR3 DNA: TGCAGCGCTGGGACAGGGGGAGGAACCGGGGAGCTGTTTTTT. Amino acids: CSAGTGGGTGELFF.

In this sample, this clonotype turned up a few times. The CDR3 DNA reads as TGTGCCAGTAGTATAATTTGGGACGCCGGGGAGCTGTTTTTT. This translates into CASSIIWDAGELFF. The chain uses TRBV19 and TRBJ2-2; D tentatively reads TRBD1 or TRBD2 (5 bases each). CDR1 is LNHDA, CDR2 SQIVND, per germline (reference sequence). Trimming pared 2 bases from V and 6 bases from J, leaving 10 bases between. This CDR3 is 14 amino acids long.

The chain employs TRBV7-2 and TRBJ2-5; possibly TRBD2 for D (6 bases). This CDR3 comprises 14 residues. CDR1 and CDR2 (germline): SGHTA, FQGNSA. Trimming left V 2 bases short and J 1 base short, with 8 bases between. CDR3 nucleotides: TGTGCCAGCAGCTTAACGGGGGTCCAAGAGACCCAGTACTTC. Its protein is CASSLTGVQETQYF.

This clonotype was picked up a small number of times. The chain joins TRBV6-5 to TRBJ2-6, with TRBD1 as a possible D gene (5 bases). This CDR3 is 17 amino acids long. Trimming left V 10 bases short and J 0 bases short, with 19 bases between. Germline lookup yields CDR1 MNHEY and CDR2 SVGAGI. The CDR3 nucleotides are TGTGCCACCACGCGCGGACACGCTTTCTCTGGGGCCAACGTCCTGACTTTC. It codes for CATTRGHAFSGANVLTF.

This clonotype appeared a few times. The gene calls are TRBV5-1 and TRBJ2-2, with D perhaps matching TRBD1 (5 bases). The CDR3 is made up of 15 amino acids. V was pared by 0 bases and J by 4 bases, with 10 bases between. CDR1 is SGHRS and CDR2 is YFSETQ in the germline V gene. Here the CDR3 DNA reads TGCGCCAGCAGCTTGGCATGGCAGGGCACCGGGGAGCTGTTTTTT. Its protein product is CASSLAWQGTGELFF.

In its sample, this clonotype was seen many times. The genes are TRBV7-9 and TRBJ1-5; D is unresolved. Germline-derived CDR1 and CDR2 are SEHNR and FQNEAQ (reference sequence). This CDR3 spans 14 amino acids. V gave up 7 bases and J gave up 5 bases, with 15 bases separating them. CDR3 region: CASTSVSGDQPQHF. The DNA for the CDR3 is TGTGCCAGCACATCTGTGTCCGGGGATCAGCCCCAGCATTTT.

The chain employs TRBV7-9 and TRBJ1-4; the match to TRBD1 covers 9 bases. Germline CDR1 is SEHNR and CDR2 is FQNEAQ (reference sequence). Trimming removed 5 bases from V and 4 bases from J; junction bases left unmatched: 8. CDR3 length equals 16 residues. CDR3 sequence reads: CASSLPTGGNNEKLFF. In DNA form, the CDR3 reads TGTGCCAGCAGCCTACCGACAGGGGGGAATAATGAAAAACTGTTTTTT.

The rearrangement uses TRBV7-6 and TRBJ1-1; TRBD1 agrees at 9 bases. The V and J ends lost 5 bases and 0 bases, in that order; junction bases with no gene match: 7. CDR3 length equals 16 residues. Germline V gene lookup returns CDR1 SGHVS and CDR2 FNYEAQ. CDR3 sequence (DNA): TGTGCCAGCAGCAAACAGGGGGCCCAGGTGAACACTGAAGCTTTCTTT. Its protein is CASSKQGAQVNTEAFF.

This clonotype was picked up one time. Here the CDR3 reads CASRLAGEQYF. In DNA, the CDR3 is TGTGCCAGCAGACTAGCGGGTGAGCAGTACTTC. The gene calls are TRBV7-2 and TRBJ2-7, with 9 bases that match TRBD2. With V trimmed by 6 bases and J by 7 bases, 1 base remained unmatched. The germline CDR1 and CDR2 sequences are SGHTA and FQGNSA. CDR3 size: 11 residues.

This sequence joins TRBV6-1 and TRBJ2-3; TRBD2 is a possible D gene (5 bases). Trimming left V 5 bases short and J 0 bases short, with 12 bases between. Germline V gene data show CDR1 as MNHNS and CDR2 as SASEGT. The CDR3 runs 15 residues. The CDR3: CASSLSVSSTDTQYF. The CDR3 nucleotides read TGTGCCAGCAGTCTTAGCGTTTCTAGCACAGATACGCAGTATTTT.

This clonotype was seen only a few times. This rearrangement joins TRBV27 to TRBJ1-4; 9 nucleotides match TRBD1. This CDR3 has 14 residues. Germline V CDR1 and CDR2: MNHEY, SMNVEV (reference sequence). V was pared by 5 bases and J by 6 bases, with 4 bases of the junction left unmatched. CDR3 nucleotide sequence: TGTGCCAGCAGTGGGACAGGGAGATATGAAAAACTGTTTTTT. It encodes CASSGTGRYEKLFF. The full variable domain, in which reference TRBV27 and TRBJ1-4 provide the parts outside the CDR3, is EAQVTQNPRYLITVTGKKLTVTCSQNMNHEYMSWYRQDPGLGLRQIYYSMNVEVTDKGDVPEGYKVSRKEKRNFPLILESPSPNQTSLYFCASSGTGRYEKLFFGSGTQLSVL.

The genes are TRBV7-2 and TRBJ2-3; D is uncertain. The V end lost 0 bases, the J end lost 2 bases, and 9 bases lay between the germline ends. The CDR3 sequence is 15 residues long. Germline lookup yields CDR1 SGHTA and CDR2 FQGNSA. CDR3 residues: CASSLALTFTDTQYF. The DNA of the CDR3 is TGTGCCAGCAGCTTAGCGCTAACATTCACAGATACGCAGTATTTT.

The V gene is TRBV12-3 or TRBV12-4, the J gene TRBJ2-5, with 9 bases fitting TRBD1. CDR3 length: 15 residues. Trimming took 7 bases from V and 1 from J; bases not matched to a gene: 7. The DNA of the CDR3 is TGTGCCAGCATCACCGGGACAGGGCTCCAAGAGACCCAGTACTTC. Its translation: CASITGTGLQETQYF.

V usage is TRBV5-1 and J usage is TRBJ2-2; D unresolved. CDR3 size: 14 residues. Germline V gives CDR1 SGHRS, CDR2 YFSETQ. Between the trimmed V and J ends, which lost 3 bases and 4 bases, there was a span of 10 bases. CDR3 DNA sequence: TGCGCCAGCAGCTCCTTAGTCGGCACCGGGGAGCTGTTTTTT. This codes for CASSSLVGTGELFF. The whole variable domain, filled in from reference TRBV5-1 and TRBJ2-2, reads KAGVTQTPRYLIKTRGQQVTLSCSPISGHRSVSWYQQTPGQGLQFLFEYFSETQRNKGNFPGRFSGRQFSNSRSEMNVSTLELGDSALYLCASSSLVGTGELFFGEGSRLTVL.

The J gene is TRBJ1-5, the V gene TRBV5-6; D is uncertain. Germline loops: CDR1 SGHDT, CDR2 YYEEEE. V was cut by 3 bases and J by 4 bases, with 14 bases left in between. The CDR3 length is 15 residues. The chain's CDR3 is CASSSRGLMNQPQHF. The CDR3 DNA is TGTGCCAGCAGCTCCCGGGGTCTTATGAATCAGCCCCAGCATTTT.

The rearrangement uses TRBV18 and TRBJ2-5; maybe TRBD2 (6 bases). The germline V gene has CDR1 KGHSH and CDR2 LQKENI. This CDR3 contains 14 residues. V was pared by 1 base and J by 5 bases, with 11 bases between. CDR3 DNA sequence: TGTGCCAGCTCACCACGCGGGACCGGGGAGACCCAGTACTTC. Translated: CASSPRGTGETQYF.

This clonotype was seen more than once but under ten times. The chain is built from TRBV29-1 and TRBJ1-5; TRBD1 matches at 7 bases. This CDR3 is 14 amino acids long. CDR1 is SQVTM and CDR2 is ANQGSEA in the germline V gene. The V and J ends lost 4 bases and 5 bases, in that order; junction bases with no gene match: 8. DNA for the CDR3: TGCAGCGTTGCGACAGGGACTTCTGATCAGCCCCAGCATTTT. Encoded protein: CSVATGTSDQPQHF. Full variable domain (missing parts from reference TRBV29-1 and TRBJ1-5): SAVISQKPSRDICQRGTSLTIQCQVDSQVTMMFWYRQQPGQSLTLIATANQGSEATYESGFVIDKFPISRPNLTFSTLTVSNMSPEDSSIYLCSVATGTSDQPQHFGDGTRLSIL.

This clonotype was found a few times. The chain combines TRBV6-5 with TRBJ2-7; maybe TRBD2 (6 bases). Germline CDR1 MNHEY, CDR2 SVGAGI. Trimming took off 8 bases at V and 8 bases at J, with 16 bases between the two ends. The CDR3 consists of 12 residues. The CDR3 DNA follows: TGTGCCAGCGGCATGCGGGGCGGCAAGCAGTACGTC. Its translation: CASGMRGGKQYV.

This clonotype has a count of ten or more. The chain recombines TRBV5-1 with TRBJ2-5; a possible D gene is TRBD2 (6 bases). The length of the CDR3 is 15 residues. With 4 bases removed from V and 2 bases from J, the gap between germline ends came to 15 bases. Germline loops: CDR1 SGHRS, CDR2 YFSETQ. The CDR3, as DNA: TGCGCCAGCAGCACGGACCCGCGGGGTCAAGAGACCCAGTACTTC. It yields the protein CASSTDPRGQETQYF.

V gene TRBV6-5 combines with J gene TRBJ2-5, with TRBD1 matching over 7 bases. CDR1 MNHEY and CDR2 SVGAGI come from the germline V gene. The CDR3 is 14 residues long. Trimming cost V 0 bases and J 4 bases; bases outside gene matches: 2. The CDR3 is CASSYSGGGETQYF. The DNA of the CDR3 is TGTGCCAGCAGTTACTCAGGGGGCGGAGAGACCCAGTACTTC.

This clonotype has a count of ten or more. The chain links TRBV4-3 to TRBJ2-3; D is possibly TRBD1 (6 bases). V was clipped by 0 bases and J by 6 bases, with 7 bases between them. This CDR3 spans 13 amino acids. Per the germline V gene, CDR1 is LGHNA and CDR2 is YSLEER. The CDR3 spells CASSQDGGDTQYF. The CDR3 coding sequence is TGCGCCAGCAGCCAAGATGGGGGCGATACGCAGTATTTT.

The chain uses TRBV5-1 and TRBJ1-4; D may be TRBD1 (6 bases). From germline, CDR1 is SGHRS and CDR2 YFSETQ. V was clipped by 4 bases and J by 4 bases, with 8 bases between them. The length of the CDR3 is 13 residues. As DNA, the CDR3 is TGCGCCAGCAGCGGGGGCGGTAATGAAAAACTGTTTTTT. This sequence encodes CASSGGGNEKLFF.

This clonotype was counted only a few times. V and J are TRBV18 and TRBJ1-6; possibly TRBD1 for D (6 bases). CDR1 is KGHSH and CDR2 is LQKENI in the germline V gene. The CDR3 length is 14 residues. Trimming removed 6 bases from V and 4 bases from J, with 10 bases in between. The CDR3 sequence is CASSPGQYNSPLHF. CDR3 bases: TGTGCCAGCTCGCCTGGACAGTATAATTCACCCCTCCACTTT. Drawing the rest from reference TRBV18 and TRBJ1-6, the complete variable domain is NAGVMQNPRHLVRRRGQEARLRCSPMKGHSHVYWYRQLPEEGLKFMVYLQKENIIDESGMPKERFSAEFPKEGPSILRIQQVVRGDSAAYFCASSPGQYNSPLHFGNGTRLTVT.